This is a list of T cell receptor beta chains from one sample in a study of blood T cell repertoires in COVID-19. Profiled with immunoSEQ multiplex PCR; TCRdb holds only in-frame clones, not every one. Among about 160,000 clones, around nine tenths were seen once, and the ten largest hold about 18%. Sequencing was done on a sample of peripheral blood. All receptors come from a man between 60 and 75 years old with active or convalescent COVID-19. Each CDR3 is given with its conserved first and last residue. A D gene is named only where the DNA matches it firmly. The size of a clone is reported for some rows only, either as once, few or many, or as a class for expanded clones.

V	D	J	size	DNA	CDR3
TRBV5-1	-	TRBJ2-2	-	TGCGCCAGCAGCTCGGGACAGAACACCGGGGAGCTGTTTTTT	CASSSGQNTGELFF
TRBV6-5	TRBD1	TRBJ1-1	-	TGTGCCAGCAGTTCCCCTAGACAGGGCGGCACTGAAGCTTTCTTT	CASSSPRQGGTEAFF
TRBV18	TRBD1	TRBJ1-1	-	TGTGCCAGCTCACCAGCAGGGGGCGAGACTGAAGCTTTCTTT	CASSPAGGETEAFF
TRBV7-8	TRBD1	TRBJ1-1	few	TGTGCCAGCAGCCGATCCAACCGGGACAGGGGACCTAACACTGAAGCTTTCTTT	CASSRSNRDRGPNTEAFF
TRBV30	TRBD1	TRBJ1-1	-	TGTGCCTGGAGTGGAGGGACAGGGAACACTGAAGCTTTCTTT	CAWSGGTGNTEAFF
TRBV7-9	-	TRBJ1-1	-	TGTGCCAGCAGCCCTAACATCAGGGGCGGTGGTACTGAAGCTTTCTTT	CASSPNIRGGGTEAFF
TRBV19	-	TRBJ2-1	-	TGTGCCAGTAGTATATCCGGGTGGTATGGCAATGAGCAGTTCTTC	CASSISGWYGNEQFF
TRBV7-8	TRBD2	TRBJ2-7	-	TGTGCCAGCAGCTCGGAGTTTAGCGGGGCAGGGTGGGAGCAGTACTTC	CASSSEFSGAGWEQYF
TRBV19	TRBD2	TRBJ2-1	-	TGTGCCAGTAGTAAACTAGCGGGAGCGGGCAATGAGCAGTTCTTC	CASSKLAGAGNEQFF
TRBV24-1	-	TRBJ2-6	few	TGTGCCACCAGTGATTTATCGGTCTCTGGGGCCAACGTCCTGACTTTC	CATSDLSVSGANVLTF
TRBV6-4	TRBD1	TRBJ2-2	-	TGTGCCAGCACGGGGACAGGGGGCTCCGGGGAGCTGTTTTTT	CASTGTGGSGELFF
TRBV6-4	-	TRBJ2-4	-	TGTGCCAGCAGTGTTGGCGGGGTCTCCAAAAACATTCAGTACTTC	CASSVGGVSKNIQYF
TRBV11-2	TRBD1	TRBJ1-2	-	TGTGCCAGCAGCTTAGGGTTGGGACAGCCCCGACTTGGGGGCTACACCTTC	CASSLGLGQPRLGGYTF
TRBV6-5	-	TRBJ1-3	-	TGTGCCAGCAGTCCACTTCTAGCTGCTGGAAACACCATATATTTT	CASSPLLAAGNTIYF
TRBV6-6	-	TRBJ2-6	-	TGTGCCAGCAGTTACGCGGCATCGGGGGCCAACGTCCTGACTTTC	CASSYAASGANVLTF
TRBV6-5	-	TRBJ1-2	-	TGTGCCAGCAGTTACTCTCAGCGAACAAACTATGGCTACACCTTC	CASSYSQRTNYGYTF